Below are 8 T cell receptor beta chains sequenced from a single sample in a study of T cells in Graves' hyperthyroidism and ophthalmopathy (dated by TCRdb to the late 2010s). Preparation of the library involved multiplex PCR. Sequencer: Illumina HiSeq 2000. Amplification of TCR beta CDR3 regions was carried out from RNA transcripts. A first-round RT-PCR of the TCR CDR3 used the HTBI primer set with the Qiagen OneStep RT-PCR kit. The public sequencing data were trimmed at Q25 with fastp and processed into clonotypes with MiXCR by TCRdb, which kept only in-frame beta chains. Each CDR3 protein gets just one entry, which takes the most common genes and DNA from the rows behind it. The table for this sample lists 700,000 to 950,000 distinct CDR3 sequences; about 35% of them were counted only once. About a third of the sample lies in the top ten. Specimen: blood. These receptors came from a woman in her thirties or forties with Graves' hyperthyroidism.

This clonotype has more than one count but fewer than ten. This chain connects TRBV6-5 to TRBJ2-7; D gene uncertain. Trimming took off 5 bases at V and 3 bases at J, with 11 bases between the two ends. The CDR3 covers 13 residues. Germline V gene sequence: CDR1 MNHEY, CDR2 SVGAGI. CDR3 nucleotide sequence: TGTGCCAGCAGTGTGCGACTCTTCTACGAGCAGTACTTC. It encodes CASSVRLFYEQYF.

The chain has TRBV29-1 and TRBJ1-2; D is uncertain. Germline assignment: CDR1 SQVTM and CDR2 ANQGSEA. The V and J ends lost 7 bases and 12 bases respectively, with 18 bases between them. This CDR3 contains 11 residues. In DNA, the CDR3 is TGCAGCGCCCGTCGGGGAGGCGGAAACACCTTC. As protein: CSARRGGGNTF.

This clonotype was seen a handful of times. The V call is TRBV6-4, the J call TRBJ1-2; D is undetermined. Trimming cost V 0 bases and J 8 bases, with 16 bases left between them. The length of the CDR3 is 15 residues. Per the germline V gene, CDR1 is MRHNA and CDR2 is SNTAGT. This chain's CDR3 is CASSDSPGLQYGYTF. As DNA, the CDR3 is TGTGCCAGCAGTGACTCACCGGGGTTACAGTACGGCTACACCTTC.

On this clonotype: Just one base apart from a much larger clone, this may be a read error. The chain has TRBV29-1 and TRBJ2-5, with TRBD2 identical over 7 bases. Trimming removed 8 bases from V and 2 bases from J; junction bases left unmatched: 8. Germline CDR1 and CDR2: SQVTM and ANQGSEA. CDR3 length equals 13 residues. In DNA, the CDR3 is TGCAGCTCCCGGGACTACCGGCAAGAGACCCAGTACTTC. Translating it yields CSSRDYRQETQYF.

This clonotype was recorded at least ten times. This sequence joins TRBV29-1 and TRBJ2-5, with D perhaps being TRBD1 or TRBD2 (5 bases each). Germline CDR1 is SQVTM and CDR2 is ANQGSEA. The CDR3 covers 15 residues. V lost 3 bases and J 9 bases, leaving 23 bases between the germline ends. The CDR3 here is CSVDGTGTPSRAQYF. Here the CDR3 DNA reads TGCAGCGTTGACGGGACCGGGACCCCGAGTCGGGCCCAGTACTTC.

This rearrangement joins TRBV6-5 to TRBJ1-2; D gene ambiguous. Trimming stripped 5 bases from V and 2 bases from J, with 9 bases between. The CDR3 spans 13 residues. Germline CDR1 MNHEY, CDR2 SVGAGI. The CDR3 loop reads CASSEVRNYGYTF. CDR3 nucleotides: TGTGCCAGCAGTGAAGTCCGCAACTATGGCTACACCTTC.

This clonotype was counted many times. V gene TRBV19 combines with J gene TRBJ1-1, with no clear D. Trimming left V 2 bases short and J 8 bases short, with 12 bases between. Germline CDR1 and CDR2: LNHDA and SQIVND (reference sequence). The CDR3 spans 13 residues. The CDR3 DNA reads as TGTGCCAGTAGTATACCGAATCGCGGGGAAGCTTTCTTT. This sequence encodes CASSIPNRGEAFF.

The chain employs TRBV7-9 and TRBJ1-3; 9 nucleotides align to TRBD1. CDR1 is SEHNR, CDR2 FQNEAQ, per germline (reference sequence). The CDR3 is 17 amino acids. The trim removed 5 bases at V and 1 base at J, leaving 9 bases unmatched. The CDR3 region has the DNA TGTGCCAGCAGCCACCGGGACAGGGAAAGGTCTGGAAACACCATATATTTT. Amino acids: CASSHRDRERSGNTIYF. The entire variable domain, with the rest obtained from reference TRBV7-9 and TRBJ1-3, is as follows: DTGVSQNPRHKITKRGQNVTFRCDPISEHNRLYWYRQTLGQGPEFLTYFQNEAQLEKSRLLSDRFSAERPKGSFSTLEIQRTEQGDSAMYLCASSHRDRERSGNTIYFGEGSWLTVV.